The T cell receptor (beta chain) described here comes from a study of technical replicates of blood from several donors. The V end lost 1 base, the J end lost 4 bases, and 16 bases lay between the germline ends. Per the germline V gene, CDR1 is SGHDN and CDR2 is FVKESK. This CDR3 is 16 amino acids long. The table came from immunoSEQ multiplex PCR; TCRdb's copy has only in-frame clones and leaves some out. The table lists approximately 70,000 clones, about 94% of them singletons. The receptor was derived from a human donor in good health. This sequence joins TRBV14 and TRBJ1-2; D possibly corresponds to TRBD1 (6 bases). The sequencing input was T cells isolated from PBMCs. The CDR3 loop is CASSQGPLGGRYGYTF. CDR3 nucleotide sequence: TGTGCCAGCAGCCAAGGACCTTTAGGGGGACGCTATGGCTACACCTTC.